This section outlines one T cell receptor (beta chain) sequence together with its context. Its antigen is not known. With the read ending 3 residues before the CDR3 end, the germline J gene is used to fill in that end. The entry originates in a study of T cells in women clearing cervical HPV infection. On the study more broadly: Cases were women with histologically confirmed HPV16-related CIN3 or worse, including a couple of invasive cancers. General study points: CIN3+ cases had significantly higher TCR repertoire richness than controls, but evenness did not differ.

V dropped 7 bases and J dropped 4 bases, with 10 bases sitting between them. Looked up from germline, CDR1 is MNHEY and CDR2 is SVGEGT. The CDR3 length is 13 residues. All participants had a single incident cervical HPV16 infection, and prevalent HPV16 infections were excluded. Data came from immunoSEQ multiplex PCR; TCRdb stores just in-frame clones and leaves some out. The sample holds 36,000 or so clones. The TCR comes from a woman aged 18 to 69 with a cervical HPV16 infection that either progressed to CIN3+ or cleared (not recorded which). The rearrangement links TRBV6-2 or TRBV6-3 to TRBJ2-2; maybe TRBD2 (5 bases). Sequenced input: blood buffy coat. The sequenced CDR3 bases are TGTGCCAGCACAGCGGCGAGCACCGGGGAG. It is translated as CASTAASTGE. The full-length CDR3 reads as CASTAASTGELFF.